The clone carrying this T cell receptor beta chain showed up just a few times. Antigen specificity is unknown. TCRdb ran MiXCR on the 5' RACE reads and lists one entry per CDR3 protein. The sample has about 140,000 distinct CDR3 sequences, around 14% seen once. The CDR3 totals 17 residues. Trimming removed 1 base from V and 4 bases from J, with 19 bases in between. Looked up from germline, CDR1 is SGHTA and CDR2 is FQGNSA. This sample is drawn from a study of T-cell memory formation after mild COVID-19. At the level of the study: TCR clusters largely stayed donor specific.

Whole-study results and caveats: Detection of some responders pre-infection suggested pre-existing cross-reactive memory T cells participated. Contracting CD4+ clones sat mainly in CM and EM; CD8+ in EMRA. Whereas later expanders leaned CD4+, clones contracting day 15 to 85 showed a balanced CD4/CD8 makeup.

The source is an adult woman who had mild COVID-19 (a few samples of this study predate the infection). Cell type and time point are not known. The rearrangement uses TRBV7-2 and TRBJ1-2; D perhaps matches TRBD1 (5 bases). The sample consisted of PBMCs or a T cell subset sorted from them (not recorded which). CDR3 DNA sequence: TGTGCCAGCAGCTTAGACGGTAGGGACGGAGTTTCCTATGGCTACACCTTC. It codes for CASSLDGRDGVSYGYTF.